Listed here are 29 T cell receptor beta chains from one sample, sequenced in a study of blood T cell repertoires in COVID-19. Only in-frame clones appear in the TCRdb table, and some are missing; sequencing was by immunoSEQ multiplex PCR. The sample gives about 270,000 clones, around 91% of which show up once; roughly 2.3% is in the top ten. The source material was PBMCs or T cells enriched from blood (not recorded which). These receptors were obtained from a woman aged 18 to 35 who had recovered from COVID-19.

The gene calls are TRBV6-5 and TRBJ2-1; 8 positions agree with TRBD1. Trimming at V came to 10 bases and at J to 0 bases, leaving 5 bases not matched to a gene. The CDR3 consists of 14 residues. Germline V gene sequence: CDR1 MNHEY, CDR2 SVGAGI. CDR3 bases: TGTGCCACCGGGACAGGAACCTCCTACAATGAGCAGTTCTTC. This encodes CATGTGTSYNEQFF.

The V call is TRBV2, the J call TRBJ1-5; 7 positions match TRBD1. The trim removed 4 bases at V and 9 bases at J, leaving 9 bases unmatched. The CDR3 loop spans 14 amino acids. The V gene's germline CDR1 is SNHLY and CDR2 FYNNEI. The CDR3 loop reads CASSAGTAYLPQHF. CDR3 nucleotides: TGTGCCAGCAGTGCCGGGACAGCCTATTTGCCCCAGCATTTT.

V is TRBV5-4 and J is TRBJ1-2; D is uncertain. Germline values: CDR1 SGHNT, CDR2 YYREEE (reference sequence). The CDR3 length is 14 residues. Trimming pared 4 bases from V and 7 bases from J, leaving 17 bases between. In DNA form, the CDR3 reads TGTGCCAGCAGCCCCGGACTCCCTCAAGTTGGCTACACCTTC. Protein sequence: CASSPGLPQVGYTF.

This CDR3 is CASSQRTRPQETQYF. The CDR3 DNA is TGTGCCAGCAGCCAGCGGACTAGGCCACAAGAGACCCAGTACTTC. The genes are TRBV14 and TRBJ2-5, with 7 nucleotides matching TRBD2. The CDR3 is 15 residues long. Per the germline V gene, CDR1 is SGHDN and CDR2 is FVKESK. The V gene end was trimmed by 3 bases and the J gene end by 2 bases; junction bases not matched to a gene: 6.

This clone turned up a few times. The J gene is TRBJ1-6, the V gene TRBV5-6; 8 nucleotides match TRBD1. The CDR3 runs to 15 residues. Trimming at V came to 3 bases and at J to 6 bases, leaving 5 bases not matched to a gene. CDR1 and CDR2 from the germline V gene are SGHDT and YYEEEE. CDR3 nucleotide sequence: TGTGCCAGCAGCTCGGCAGGACAGGGTAATTCACCCCTCCACTTT. It codes for CASSSAGQGNSPLHF.

This chain links TRBV27 with TRBJ2-1; 10 nucleotides match TRBD2. CDR3 length: 15 amino acids. The germline V gene has CDR1 MNHEY and CDR2 SMNVEV (reference sequence). The junction had 7 bases not matched to a gene; V was cut back by 5 bases and J by 6 bases. CDR3 bases: TGTGCCAGCAGTCTGATAGCGGGGGGAGGCAATGAGCAGTTCTTC. It codes for CASSLIAGGGNEQFF.

V is TRBV3-1 (or the pseudogene TRBV3-2) and J is TRBJ1-1; tentative D call: TRBD1 (6 bases). Looked up from germline, CDR1 is LGHDT and CDR2 is YNNKEL (reference sequence). This CDR3 spans 16 amino acids. V lost 5 bases to trimming and J lost 4 bases, with 20 bases between them. The CDR3 sequence is CASSGTGLGWGTEAFF. In DNA form, the CDR3 reads TGTGCCAGCAGCGGCACAGGGCTAGGTTGGGGCACTGAAGCTTTCTTT.

This clone was detected only a few times. V gene TRBV5-1 combines with J gene TRBJ2-1, with a weak D call TRBD1 (6 bases). V lost 3 bases and J 6 bases, leaving 13 bases between the germline ends. The V gene's germline CDR1 is SGHRS and CDR2 YFSETQ. The CDR3 runs to 14 residues. The CDR3 region has the DNA TGCGCCAGCAGCTCAACCGGGACAATCAATGAGCAGTTCTTC. It is translated as CASSSTGTINEQFF. Combining the CDR3 with reference TRBV5-1 and TRBJ2-1 gives the whole variable domain KAGVTQTPRYLIKTRGQQVTLSCSPISGHRSVSWYQQTPGQGLQFLFEYFSETQRNKGNFPGRFSGRQFSNSRSEMNVSTLELGDSALYLCASSSTGTINEQFFGPGTRLTVL.

This chain uses TRBV2 with TRBJ1-1; a possible D gene is TRBD1 (6 bases). The V gene lost 7 bases and the J gene lost 4 bases, with 10 bases spanning the gap. In germline, CDR1 is SNHLY, CDR2 FYNNEI. There are 12 residues in the CDR3. Here the CDR3 reads CASKAGATEAFF. As DNA, the CDR3 is TGTGCCAGCAAGGCAGGGGCCACTGAAGCTTTCTTT.

V gene TRBV28 combines with J gene TRBJ1-1; D not resolved. Germline loops: CDR1 MDHEN, CDR2 SYDVKM. This CDR3 is 14 amino acids long. Trimming removed 1 base from V and 4 bases from J, with 10 bases in between. CDR3 sequence reads: CASSLSQRATEAFF. The CDR3 DNA follows: TGTGCCAGCAGTTTATCTCAGAGGGCCACTGAAGCTTTCTTT.

This chain joins TRBV5-1 and TRBJ1-4; 9 bases line up with TRBD1. Germline V lookup: CDR1 SGHRS, CDR2 YFSETQ. V shed 2 bases, J shed 8 bases, and the junction held 7 bases outside the gene matches. This CDR3 comprises 15 residues. The CDR3 loop reads CASSLTGTGQEKLFF. The CDR3 DNA reads as TGCGCCAGCAGCTTAACCGGGACAGGGCAAGAAAAACTGTTTTTT.

The J gene is TRBJ2-1, the V gene TRBV5-6; 9 bases align to TRBD2. Germline V CDR1 and CDR2: SGHDT, YYEEEE. There are 18 residues in the CDR3. J lost 7 bases, V lost 2 bases, and 16 bases had no gene match. For the CDR3, the DNA is TGTGCCAGCAGCTTTCCCCTAGCGGGGATCCATTCGGTAAATGAGCAGTTCTTC. Translation: CASSFPLAGIHSVNEQFF.

This rearrangement joins TRBV5-1 to TRBJ1-1, with D unresolved. V was shortened by 1 base and J by 0 bases, with 7 bases between the two germline ends. This CDR3 region has 14 residues. Germline loops: CDR1 SGHRS, CDR2 YFSETQ. CDR3 in DNA: TGCGCCAGCAGCTTGACAGAGCTGAACACTGAAGCTTTCTTT. Amino acids: CASSLTELNTEAFF.

This clone was counted between two and nine times. V and J are TRBV12-3 or TRBV12-4 and TRBJ2-1; 9 positions match TRBD2. The CDR3 runs to 13 residues. The V segment lost 6 bases and the J segment 9 bases; nucleotides outside the gene matches: 6. The CDR3 DNA follows: TGTGCCAGCAGCTATGGACTAGCGACTGAGCAGTTCTTC. Translated: CASSYGLATEQFF.

This rearrangement joins TRBV19 to TRBJ1-1, with TRBD1 matching over 7 bases. The length of the CDR3 is 14 residues. The germline V gene encodes CDR1 LNHDA and CDR2 SQIVND (reference sequence). The trim removed 3 bases at V and 8 bases at J, leaving 9 bases unmatched. The CDR3 region is CASSMDRTAGEAFF. CDR3 DNA: TGTGCCAGTAGTATGGACAGGACTGCGGGAGAAGCTTTCTTT.

The chain recombines TRBV19 with TRBJ1-1; no clear D gene. V was pared by 3 bases and J by 11 bases, with 13 bases between. The CDR3 runs 12 residues. CDR1 is LNHDA and CDR2 is SQIVND in the germline V gene (reference sequence). CDR3: CASSISEGGAFF. In DNA, the CDR3 is TGTGCCAGTAGTATCTCTGAGGGAGGGGCTTTCTTT. The whole variable domain, filled in from reference TRBV19 and TRBJ1-1, reads DGGITQSPKYLFRKEGQNVTLSCEQNLNHDAMYWYRQDPGQGLRLIYYSQIVNDFQKGDIAEGYSVSREKKESFPLTVTSAQKNPTAFYLCASSISEGGAFFGQGTRLTVV.

The chain employs TRBV3-1 (or the pseudogene TRBV3-2) and TRBJ2-1; 12 bases map to TRBD2. Trimming at V came to 7 bases and at J to 5 bases, leaving 6 bases not matched to a gene. CDR1 and CDR2 from the germline V gene are LGHDT and YNNKEL (reference sequence). The CDR3 is 15 residues long. The CDR3 loop reads CASKTGLAGHNEQFF. CDR3 nucleotides: TGTGCCAGCAAAACGGGACTAGCGGGTCACAATGAGCAGTTCTTC.

The V and J genes are TRBV29-1 and TRBJ1-4; D is uncertain. CDR3 length: 13 residues. Looked up from germline, CDR1 is SQVTM and CDR2 is ANQGSEA. V lost 6 bases, J lost 0 bases, and 8 bases lay in between. CDR3 in amino acids: CSVGSATNEKLFF. In DNA form, the CDR3 reads TGCAGCGTGGGCAGCGCAACTAATGAAAAACTGTTTTTT.

This clone is a singleton in its sample. This rearrangement joins TRBV4-2 to TRBJ2-5, with a possible D match to TRBD2 (6 bases). CDR3 size: 15 residues. Germline-derived CDR1 and CDR2 are LGHNA and YNFKEQ. Trimming shortened V by 0 bases and J by 2 bases, and 10 bases separated the two germline ends. CDR3 DNA: TGTGCCAGCAGCCAAGATAGTGGGGGGCAAGAGACCCAGTACTTC. Translated, it gives CASSQDSGGQETQYF.

Concerning this clone itself: This sample also contains other DNA sequences that code for the same CDR3. This chain uses TRBV12-3 or TRBV12-4 with TRBJ1-1; D remains unclear. The germline V and J ends were trimmed by 0 bases and 5 bases, with 7 bases remaining between them. The CDR3 sequence is 13 residues long. The CDR3 loop reads CASSLAGGTEAFF. The CDR3 bases are TGTGCCAGCAGTTTAGCGGGCGGGACTGAAGCTTTCTTT.

The gene calls are TRBV2 and TRBJ2-7; TRBD1 matches at 8 bases. V shed 4 bases, J shed 9 bases, and the junction held 14 bases outside the gene matches. CDR1 and CDR2 (germline): SNHLY, FYNNEI. The CDR3 is 15 amino acids. CDR3 DNA sequence: TGTGCCAGCAGTGTCCAGACGGAGACAGGGGAAGGGCAGTACTTC. Translation: CASSVQTETGEGQYF. The variable domain in full, with the rest retrieved from reference TRBV2 and TRBJ2-7, is EPEVTQTPSHQVTQMGQEVILRCVPISNHLYFYWYRQILGQKVEFLVSFYNNEISEKSEIFDDQFSVERPDGSNFTLKIRSTKLEDSAMYFCASSVQTETGEGQYFGPGTRLTVT.

The chain joins TRBV19 to TRBJ1-4; 7 nucleotides align to TRBD1. CDR1 LNHDA and CDR2 SQIVND come from the germline V gene (reference sequence). The J segment lost 3 bases and the V segment lost 3 bases, leaving 7 bases of the junction unmatched. The CDR3 consists of 16 residues. In DNA, the CDR3 is TGTGCCAGTAGTATCGATCGAGGGACAGCTAATGAAAAACTGTTTTTT. Encoded protein: CASSIDRGTANEKLFF. The full variable domain, in which reference TRBV19 and TRBJ1-4 provide the parts outside the CDR3, is DGGITQSPKYLFRKEGQNVTLSCEQNLNHDAMYWYRQDPGQGLRLIYYSQIVNDFQKGDIAEGYSVSREKKESFPLTVTSAQKNPTAFYLCASSIDRGTANEKLFFGSGTQLSVL.

CDR3 sequence reads: CAISEAGEGQPQHF. Here the CDR3 DNA reads TGTGCCATCAGTGAGGCAGGAGAGGGTCAGCCCCAGCATTTT. The chain carries TRBV10-3 and TRBJ1-5; D remains ambiguous. The V end was cut by 2 bases, the J end by 6 bases, with 11 bases between. Germline-derived CDR1 and CDR2 are ENHRY and SYGVKD. This CDR3 region has 14 residues.

The rearrangement joins TRBV7-3 to TRBJ2-5; 13 nucleotides line up with TRBD2. Per the germline V gene, CDR1 is SGHTA and CDR2 is FQGTGA. This CDR3 is 17 amino acids long. The V and J ends lost 6 bases and 2 bases, in that order; junction bases with no gene match: 9. CDR3 amino acids: CASSAERLAGGQETQYF. CDR3 DNA: TGTGCCAGCAGTGCCGAAAGACTAGCGGGGGGTCAAGAGACCCAGTACTTC.

The DNA for the CDR3 is TGTGCCAGTAGTAGCAAGACAGGGGGCGGGTCACCCCTCCACTTT. Its protein product is CASSSKTGGGSPLHF. The V and J genes are TRBV19 and TRBJ1-6; 10 bases agree with TRBD1. CDR3 length: 15 residues. Germline CDR1 reads LNHDA; CDR2 reads SQIVND (reference sequence). V shed 4 bases, J shed 10 bases, and the junction held 7 bases outside the gene matches.

The chain uses TRBV27 and TRBJ2-3, with a tentative D call TRBD1 (5 bases). This CDR3 comprises 14 residues. Germline CDR1 reads MNHEY; CDR2 reads SMNVEV (reference sequence). The V and J ends lost 2 bases and 4 bases respectively, with 10 bases between them. DNA of the CDR3: TGTGCCAGCAGTTTAGGGGCAGGGCCAGATACGCAGTATTTT. Its protein product is CASSLGAGPDTQYF.

The V and J genes are TRBV20-1 and TRBJ2-3; 12 bases are a match to TRBD2. From germline, CDR1 is DFQATT and CDR2 SNEGSKA (reference sequence). This CDR3 has 17 residues. J lost 2 bases, V lost 3 bases, and 9 bases had no gene match. This CDR3 reads CSASPPPSGGVTDTQYF. CDR3 in DNA: TGCAGTGCTAGTCCACCGCCTAGCGGGGGGGTCACAGATACGCAGTATTTT.

The gene calls are TRBV3-1 (or the pseudogene TRBV3-2) and TRBJ2-7; D ambiguous. This CDR3 region has 13 residues. Germline CDR1 reads LGHDT; CDR2 reads YNNKEL (reference sequence). Trimming stripped 0 bases from V and 4 bases from J, with 7 bases between. The CDR3 nucleotides read TGTGCCAGCAGCCAAGATTCCCGGTACGAGCAGTACTTC. Residues: CASSQDSRYEQYF.

The chain joins TRBV11-3 to TRBJ1-1; D may be TRBD1 (5 bases). The V gene lost 5 bases and the J gene lost 1 base, with 14 bases spanning the gap. The CDR3 loop spans 15 amino acids. The V gene's germline CDR1 is SGHNT and CDR2 YENEEA. The CDR3 nucleotides read TGTGCCAGCAGCAGTTCGGGACTGGAGAACACTGAAGCTTTCTTT. Protein sequence: CASSSSGLENTEAFF.